The clone carrying this TCR beta chain was seen a single time. This sample was taken from a study of T cell changes during pregnancy in multiple sclerosis. Assay used: immunoSEQ multiplex PCR; TCRdb lists only in-frame clones, some missing. The repertoire has about 21,000 clones, 80% to 90% of them found once; the top ten carry approximately 7.5%. The germline V gene has CDR1 SGHVS and CDR2 FQNEAQ. V gave up 1 base and J gave up 7 bases, with 8 bases separating them. The CDR3 contains 12 residues. The source is a female donor in good health, enrolled as a control in a pregnancy study. The gene calls are TRBV7-8 and TRBJ2-7; TRBD2 is a possible D gene (6 bases). This material consisted of CD8+ T cells from peripheral blood mononuclear cells, taken in the second trimester of pregnancy. The CDR3 spells CASSLGGGEQYF. Here the CDR3 DNA reads TGTGCCAGCAGCTTAGGTGGAGGGGAGCAGTACTTC.